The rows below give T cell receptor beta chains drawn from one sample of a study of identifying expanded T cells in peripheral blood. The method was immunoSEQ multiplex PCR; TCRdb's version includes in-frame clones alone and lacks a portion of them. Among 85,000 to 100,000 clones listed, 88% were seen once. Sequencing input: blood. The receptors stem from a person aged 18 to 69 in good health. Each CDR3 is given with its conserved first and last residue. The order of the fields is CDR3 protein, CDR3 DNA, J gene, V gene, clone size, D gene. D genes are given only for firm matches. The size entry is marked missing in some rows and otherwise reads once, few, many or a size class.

CATGTLGERQNGSSYEQYF	TGTGCCACCGGGACGCTGGGCGAGCGGCAAAATGGTAGCTCCTACGAGCAGTACTTC	TRBJ2-7	TRBV6-4	.	.
CASSQDGTSGGANEQFF	TGTGCCAGCAGCCAAGATGGGACTAGCGGGGGGGCCAATGAGCAGTTCTTC	TRBJ2-1	TRBV4-2	few	TRBD2
CASSPLAGGGYEQYF	TGTGCCAGCAGTCCACTAGCGGGAGGGGGCTACGAGCAGTACTTC	TRBJ2-7	TRBV2	once	TRBD2
CASSYSGPGGTQYF	TGTGCCAGCAGTTACAGTGGCCCGGGGGGGACCCAGTACTTC	TRBJ2-5	TRBV6-5	once	TRBD2
CASSGLADDEQYF	TGTGCCAGCAGCGGGTTAGCGGACGACGAGCAGTACTTC	TRBJ2-7	TRBV5-4	once	.
CATSKSRDRGRELFF	TGTGCCACCAGCAAAAGCCGGGACAGGGGTCGGGAGCTGTTTTTT	TRBJ2-2	TRBV15	.	TRBD1
CASSLERLAGELFF	TGTGCCAGCAGCTTAGAAAGGCTGGCCGGGGAGCTGTTTTTT	TRBJ2-2	TRBV7-6	.	.
CASSNSNTGELFF	TGTGCCAGCAGTAACAGTAACACCGGGGAGCTGTTTTTT	TRBJ2-2	TRBV6-1	.	.
CASSSPGLRETQYF	TGTGCCAGCAGTTCCCCAGGCCTTCGGGAGACCCAGTACTTC	TRBJ2-5	TRBV6-9	once	.
CASSPIGGSNQPQHF	TGTGCCAGCAGCCCGATCGGTGGGAGCAATCAGCCCCAGCATTTT	TRBJ1-5	TRBV6-4	.	.
CAISESGVWPQHF	TGTGCCATCAGTGAGTCAGGGGTTTGGCCCCAGCATTTT	TRBJ1-5	TRBV10-3	.	.
CASSSRGQVKNQPQHF	TGTGCCAGTAGTTCGCGAGGACAGGTCAAGAATCAGCCCCAGCATTTT	TRBJ1-5	TRBV19	.	TRBD1
CASSLPVWSSYNEQFF	TGTGCCAGTAGTCTTCCCGTCTGGAGCTCCTACAATGAGCAGTTCTTC	TRBJ2-1	TRBV19	few	.
CASSESWGSGNEQFF	TGTGCCAGCAGTGAAAGCTGGGGTTCAGGCAATGAGCAGTTCTTC	TRBJ2-1	TRBV6-1	.	.
CASSSATGSQETQYF	TGTGCCAGCAGCTCTGCGACAGGATCCCAAGAGACCCAGTACTTC	TRBJ2-5	TRBV5-4	.	.
CASSPTDQPQHF	TGTGCCAGCAGCCCGACAGATCAGCCCCAGCATTTT	TRBJ1-5	TRBV7-9	.	.
CASSFQDRNYGYTF	TGTGCCAGCAGCTTCCAGGACAGGAACTATGGCTACACCTTC	TRBJ1-2	TRBV5-4	.	TRBD1
CASSRSGETQYF	TGTGCCAGCAGCCGTAGTGGGGAGACCCAGTACTTC	TRBJ2-5	TRBV7-8	.	.
CASSPAGRGLSESQFF	TGTGCCAGTAGTCCCGCCGGCAGGGGGCTTTCAGAATCACAGTTCTTC	TRBJ2-1	TRBV19	.	TRBD1
CASSLRSPMNTGELFF	TGTGCCAGCAGCTTGCGTTCTCCAATGAACACCGGGGAGCTGTTTTTT	TRBJ2-2	TRBV5-8	.	.
CASSGGSNEKLFF	TGTGCCAGCAGCGGGGGGAGTAATGAAAAACTGTTTTTT	TRBJ1-4	TRBV21-1	.	.
CATSRGQEHQPQHF	TGTGCCACCAGCAGAGGACAGGAGCATCAGCCCCAGCATTTT	TRBJ1-5	TRBV15	.	.
CASSQGAANEKLFF	TGTGCCAGCAGCCAGGGGGCGGCTAATGAAAAACTGTTTTTT	TRBJ1-4	TRBV5-4	.	TRBD1
CASSKDRVNEQFF	TGTGCCAGCAGCAAGGACAGGGTCAATGAGCAGTTCTTC	TRBJ2-1	TRBV11-2	.	TRBD1
CASSFRNTGELFF	TGCGCCAGCAGCTTTAGGAACACCGGGGAGCTGTTTTTT	TRBJ2-2	TRBV5-1	.	.
CASSFPSGPSRDTQYF	TGTGCCAGCAGCTTCCCTAGCGGGCCCAGCAGAGATACGCAGTATTTT	TRBJ2-3	TRBV5-4	.	TRBD2
CASSRVAGFETQYF	TGTGCCAGCAGCAGGGTAGCGGGGTTTGAGACCCAGTACTTC	TRBJ2-5	TRBV21-1	.	.
CAWSVSRLDRGDNTGELFF	TGTGCCTGGAGTGTAAGCCGACTGGACAGAGGGGATAACACCGGGGAGCTGTTTTTT	TRBJ2-2	TRBV30	.	.
CASSEVSSGADTQYF	TGTGCCAGCAGTGAAGTGTCTAGCGGGGCGGATACGCAGTATTTT	TRBJ2-3	TRBV2	.	TRBD2
CASSVAFGTLYEQYF	TGTGCCAGCAGCGTAGCTTTTGGGACTCTTTACGAGCAGTACTTC	TRBJ2-7	TRBV9	.	.
CASSIGDSLRGEQYF	TGTGCCAGTAGTATAGGGGACAGCCTCCGAGGCGAGCAGTACTTC	TRBJ2-7	TRBV19	.	TRBD1
CASSLESGWETQYF	TGTGCCAGCAGCTTAGAATCAGGGTGGGAGACCCAGTACTTC	TRBJ2-5	TRBV7-2	.	.
CASSPGTSSGELFF	TGTGCCAGCAGCCCTGGGACTAGCTCCGGGGAGCTGTTTTTT	TRBJ2-2	TRBV11-2	.	TRBD2